This entry describes one T cell receptor beta chain. What it binds is unknown. Trimming removed 5 bases from V and 2 bases from J, with 15 bases in between. The CDR3 is made up of 15 amino acids. Germline CDR1 reads LNHDA; CDR2 reads SQIVND (reference sequence). Researchers ran the PCR with 60 Vbeta and 13 Jbeta primers. Using immunoSEQ multiplex PCR, the repertoire was profiled, and TCRdb retains in-frame clones only, with some absent. The table shows roughly 100,000 clones, with around 79% occurring only once. This sample stems from a study of cytomegalovirus exposure and HLA in healthy donors. Findings and limits, study-wide: In a later analysis, TCR beta V- and J-gene trimming was associated with a missense DCLRE1C variant. Sequencing likely caused a cluster of highly shared sequence variants. Researchers counted around 160 TCR beta chains as cytomegalovirus-associated. The authors reported that TCR beta sequences could predict HLA-A and HLA-B alleles. These predictions were accurate for most subjects in the first cohort.

The chain couples TRBV19 to TRBJ1-1; D might be TRBD1 (6 bases). This clonotype was obtained from a woman aged 40 to 55 in good health and CMV-seronegative. The sample was PBMCs. The CDR3 loop reads CASSFPGVGNTEAFF. The CDR3 DNA is TGTGCCAGTAGTTTCCCAGGGGTCGGAAACACTGAAGCTTTCTTT.